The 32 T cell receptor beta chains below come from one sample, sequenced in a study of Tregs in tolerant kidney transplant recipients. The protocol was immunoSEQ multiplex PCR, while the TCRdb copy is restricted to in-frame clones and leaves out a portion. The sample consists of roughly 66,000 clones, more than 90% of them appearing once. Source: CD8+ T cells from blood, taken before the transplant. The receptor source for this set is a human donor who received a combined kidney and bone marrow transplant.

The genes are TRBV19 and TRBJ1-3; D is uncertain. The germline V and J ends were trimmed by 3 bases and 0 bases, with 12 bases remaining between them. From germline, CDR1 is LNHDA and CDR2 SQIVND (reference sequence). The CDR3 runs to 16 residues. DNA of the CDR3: TGTGCCAGTAGTATTGTCGCGGGGAGCTCTGGAAACACCATATATTTT. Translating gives CASSIVAGSSGNTIYF.

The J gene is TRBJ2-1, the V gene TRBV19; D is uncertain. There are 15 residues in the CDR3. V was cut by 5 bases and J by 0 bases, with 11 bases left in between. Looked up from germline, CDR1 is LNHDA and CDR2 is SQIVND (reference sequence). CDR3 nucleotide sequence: TGTGCCAGTAGTTTCGGCGACTCCTCCTACAATGAGCAGTTCTTC. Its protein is CASSFGDSSYNEQFF.

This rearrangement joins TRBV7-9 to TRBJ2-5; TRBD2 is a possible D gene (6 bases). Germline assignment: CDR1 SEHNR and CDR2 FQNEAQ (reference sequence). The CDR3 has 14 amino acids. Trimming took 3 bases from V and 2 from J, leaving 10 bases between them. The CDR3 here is CASSFFSGQETQYF. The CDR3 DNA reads TGTGCCAGCAGCTTCTTTAGCGGACAAGAGACCCAGTACTTC.

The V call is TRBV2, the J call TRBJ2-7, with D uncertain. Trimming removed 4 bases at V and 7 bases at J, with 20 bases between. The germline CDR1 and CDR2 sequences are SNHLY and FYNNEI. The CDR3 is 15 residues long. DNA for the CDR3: TGTGCCAGCAGTGTGGTTTTCACCTCCTACGAAGAGCAGTACTTC. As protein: CASSVVFTSYEEQYF.

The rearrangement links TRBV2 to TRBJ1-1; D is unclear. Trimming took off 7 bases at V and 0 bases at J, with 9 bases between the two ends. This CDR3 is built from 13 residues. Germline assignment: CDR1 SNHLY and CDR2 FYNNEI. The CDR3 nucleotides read TGTGCCAGCACCATCTCAGTGAACACTGAAGCTTTCTTT. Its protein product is CASTISVNTEAFF.

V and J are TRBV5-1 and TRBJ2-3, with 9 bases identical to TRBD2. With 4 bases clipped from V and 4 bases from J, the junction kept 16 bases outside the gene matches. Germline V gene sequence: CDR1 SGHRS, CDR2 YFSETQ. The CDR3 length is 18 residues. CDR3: CASSPSMRREGRADTQYF. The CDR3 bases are TGCGCCAGCAGCCCCTCCATGAGGCGGGAGGGCCGGGCAGATACGCAGTATTTT.

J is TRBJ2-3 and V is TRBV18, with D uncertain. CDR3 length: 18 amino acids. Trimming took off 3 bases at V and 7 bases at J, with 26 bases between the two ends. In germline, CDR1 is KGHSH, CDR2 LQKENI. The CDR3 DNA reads TGTGCCAGCTCACCTGGCTCAGATATTTCTCCCCTTCGTTATACGCAGTATTTT. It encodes CASSPGSDISPLRYTQYF.

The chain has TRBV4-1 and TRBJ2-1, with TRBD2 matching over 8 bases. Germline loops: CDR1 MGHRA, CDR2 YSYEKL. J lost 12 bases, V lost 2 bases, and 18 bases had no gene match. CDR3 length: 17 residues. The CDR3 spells CASSQPKTGAGDTWQFF. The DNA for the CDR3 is TGCGCCAGCAGCCAACCCAAGACAGGAGCGGGGGATACGTGGCAGTTCTTC.

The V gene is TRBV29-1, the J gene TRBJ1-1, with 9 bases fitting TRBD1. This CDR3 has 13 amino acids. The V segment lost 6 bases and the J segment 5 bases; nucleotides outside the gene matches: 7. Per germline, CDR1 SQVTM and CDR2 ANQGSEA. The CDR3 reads CSVGTGLTTEAFF. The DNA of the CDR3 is TGCAGCGTCGGGACAGGGTTGACGACTGAAGCTTTCTTT.

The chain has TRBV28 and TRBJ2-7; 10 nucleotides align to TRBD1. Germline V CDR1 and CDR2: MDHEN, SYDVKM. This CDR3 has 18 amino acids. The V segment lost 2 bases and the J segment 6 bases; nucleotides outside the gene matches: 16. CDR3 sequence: CASSLLTGGESLTSEQYF. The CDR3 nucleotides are TGTGCCAGCAGTTTACTGACAGGGGGCGAATCACTAACTAGCGAGCAGTACTTC.

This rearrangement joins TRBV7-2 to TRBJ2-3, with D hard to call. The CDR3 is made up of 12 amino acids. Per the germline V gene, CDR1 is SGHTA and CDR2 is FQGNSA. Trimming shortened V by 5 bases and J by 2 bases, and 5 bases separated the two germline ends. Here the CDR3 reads CASSPYTDTQYF. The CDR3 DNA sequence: TGTGCCAGCAGCCCTTACACAGATACGCAGTATTTT.

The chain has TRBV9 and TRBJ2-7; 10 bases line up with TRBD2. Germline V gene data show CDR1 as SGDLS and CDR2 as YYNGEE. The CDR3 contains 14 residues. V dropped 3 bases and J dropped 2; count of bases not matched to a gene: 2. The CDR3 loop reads CASSDTSGAYEQYF. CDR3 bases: TGTGCCAGCAGCGACACTAGCGGGGCCTACGAGCAGTACTTC.

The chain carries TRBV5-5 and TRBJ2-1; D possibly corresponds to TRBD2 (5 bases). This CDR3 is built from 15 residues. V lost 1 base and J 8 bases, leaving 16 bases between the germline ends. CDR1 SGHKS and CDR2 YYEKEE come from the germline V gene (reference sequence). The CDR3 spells CASSLSWGFGDEQFF. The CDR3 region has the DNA TGTGCCAGCAGCTTGTCTTGGGGTTTCGGGGATGAGCAGTTCTTC.

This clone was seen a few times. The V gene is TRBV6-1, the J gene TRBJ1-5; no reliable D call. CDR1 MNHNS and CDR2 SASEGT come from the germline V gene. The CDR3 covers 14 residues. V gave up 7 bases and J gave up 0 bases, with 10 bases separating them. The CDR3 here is CASIPGSSNQPQHF. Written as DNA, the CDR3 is TGTGCCAGCATTCCCGGGTCTAGCAATCAGCCCCAGCATTTT.

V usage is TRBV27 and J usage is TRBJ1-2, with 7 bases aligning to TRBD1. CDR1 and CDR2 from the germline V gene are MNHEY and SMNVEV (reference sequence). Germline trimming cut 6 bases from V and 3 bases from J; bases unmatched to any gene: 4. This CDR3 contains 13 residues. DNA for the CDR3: TGTGCCAGCAGCCAGGGGGTCTACTATGGCTACACCTTC. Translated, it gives CASSQGVYYGYTF.

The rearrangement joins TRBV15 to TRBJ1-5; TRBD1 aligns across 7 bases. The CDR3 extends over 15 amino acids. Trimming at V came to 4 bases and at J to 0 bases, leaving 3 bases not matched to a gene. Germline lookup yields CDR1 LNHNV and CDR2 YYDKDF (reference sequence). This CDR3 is CATSTGTVSNQPQHF. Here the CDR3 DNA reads TGTGCCACCAGCACCGGGACAGTTAGCAATCAGCCCCAGCATTTT. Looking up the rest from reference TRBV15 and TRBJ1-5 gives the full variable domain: DAMVIQNPRYQVTQFGKPVTLSCSQTLNHNVMYWYQQKSSQAPKLLFHYYDKDFNNEADTPDNFQSRRPNTSFCFLDIRSPGLGDTAMYLCATSTGTVSNQPQHFGDGTRLSIL.

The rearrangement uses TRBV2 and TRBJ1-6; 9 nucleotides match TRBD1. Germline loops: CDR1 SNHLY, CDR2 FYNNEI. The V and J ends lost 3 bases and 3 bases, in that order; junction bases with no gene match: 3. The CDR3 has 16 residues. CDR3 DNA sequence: TGTGCCAGCAGTGATCGGACAGGGGTCTATAATTCACCCCTCCACTTT. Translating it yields CASSDRTGVYNSPLHF. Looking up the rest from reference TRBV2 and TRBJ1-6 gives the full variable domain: EPEVTQTPSHQVTQMGQEVILRCVPISNHLYFYWYRQILGQKVEFLVSFYNNEISEKSEIFDDQFSVERPDGSNFTLKIRSTKLEDSAMYFCASSDRTGVYNSPLHFGNGTRLTVT.

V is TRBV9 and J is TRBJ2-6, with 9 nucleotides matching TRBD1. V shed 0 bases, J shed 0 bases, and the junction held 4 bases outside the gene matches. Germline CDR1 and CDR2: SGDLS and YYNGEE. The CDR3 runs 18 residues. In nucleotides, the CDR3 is TGTGCCAGCAGCGTAGTGGGACAGGGATACTCTGGGGCCAACGTCCTGACTTTC. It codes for CASSVVGQGYSGANVLTF. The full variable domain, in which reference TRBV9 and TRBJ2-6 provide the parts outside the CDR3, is DSGVTQTPKHLITATGQRVTLRCSPRSGDLSVYWYQQSLDQGLQFLIQYYNGEERAKGNILERFSAQQFPDLHSELNLSSLELGDSALYFCASSVVGQGYSGANVLTFGAGSRLTVL.

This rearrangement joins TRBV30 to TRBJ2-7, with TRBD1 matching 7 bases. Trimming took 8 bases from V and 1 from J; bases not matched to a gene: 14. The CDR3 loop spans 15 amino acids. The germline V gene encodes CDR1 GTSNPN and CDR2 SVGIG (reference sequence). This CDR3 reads CAQWFQTGNSYEQYF. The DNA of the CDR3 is TGTGCCCAATGGTTCCAGACAGGGAATTCCTACGAGCAGTACTTC.

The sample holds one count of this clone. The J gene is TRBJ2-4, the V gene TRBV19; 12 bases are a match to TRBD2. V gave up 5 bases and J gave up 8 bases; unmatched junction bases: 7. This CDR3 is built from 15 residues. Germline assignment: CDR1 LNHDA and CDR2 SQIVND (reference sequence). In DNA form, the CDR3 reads TGTGCCAGTAGTTGGACTAGCGGGACTAAAGACATTCAGTACTTC. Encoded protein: CASSWTSGTKDIQYF.

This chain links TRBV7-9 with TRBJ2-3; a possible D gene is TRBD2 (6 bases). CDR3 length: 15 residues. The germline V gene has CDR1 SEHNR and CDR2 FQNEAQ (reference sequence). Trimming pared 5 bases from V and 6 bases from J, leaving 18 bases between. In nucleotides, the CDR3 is TGTGCCAGCAGCCCCTCCGGGACCAGCGGGGATACGCAGTATTTT. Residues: CASSPSGTSGDTQYF.

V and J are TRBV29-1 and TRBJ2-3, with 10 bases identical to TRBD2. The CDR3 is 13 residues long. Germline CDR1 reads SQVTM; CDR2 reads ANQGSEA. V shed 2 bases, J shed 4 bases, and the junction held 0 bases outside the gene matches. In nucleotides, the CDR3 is TGCAGCGTTGAACTAGCGGGAGCAGATACGCAGTATTTT. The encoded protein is CSVELAGADTQYF.

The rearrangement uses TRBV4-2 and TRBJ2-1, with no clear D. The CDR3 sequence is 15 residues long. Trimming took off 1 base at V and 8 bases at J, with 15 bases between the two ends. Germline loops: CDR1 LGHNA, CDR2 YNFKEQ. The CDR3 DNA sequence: TGTGCCAGCAGCCAAGCTTTCGTCGAGAGTTATGAGCAGTTCTTC. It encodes CASSQAFVESYEQFF.

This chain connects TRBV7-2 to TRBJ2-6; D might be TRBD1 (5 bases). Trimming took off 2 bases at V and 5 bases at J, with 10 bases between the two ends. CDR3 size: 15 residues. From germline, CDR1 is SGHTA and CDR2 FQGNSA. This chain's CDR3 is CASSLLQGRANVLTF. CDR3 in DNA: TGTGCCAGCAGCTTACTTCAGGGTCGGGCCAACGTCCTGACTTTC.

CDR3 DNA: TGCAGCGTATTAAGACTAGCGGGGCCCTACAATGAGCAGTTCTTC. It codes for CSVLRLAGPYNEQFF. V is TRBV29-1 and J is TRBJ2-1, with 11 bases identical to TRBD2. Per the germline V gene, CDR1 is SQVTM and CDR2 is ANQGSEA. CDR3 length: 15 residues. The V and J ends lost 6 bases and 2 bases, in that order; junction bases with no gene match: 6.

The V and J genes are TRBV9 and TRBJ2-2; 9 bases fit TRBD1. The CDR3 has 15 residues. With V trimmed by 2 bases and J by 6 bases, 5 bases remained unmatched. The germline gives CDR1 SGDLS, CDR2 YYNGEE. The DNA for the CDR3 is TGTGCCAGCAGCGTCACCAGGACAGGGGCCGGGGAGCTGTTTTTT. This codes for CASSVTRTGAGELFF.

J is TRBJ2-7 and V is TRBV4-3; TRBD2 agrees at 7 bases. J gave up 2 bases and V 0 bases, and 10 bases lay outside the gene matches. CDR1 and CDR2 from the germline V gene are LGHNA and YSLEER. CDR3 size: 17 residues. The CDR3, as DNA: TGCGCCAGCAGCCAAGATTGGGCTAGCGGCCAAGCCTACGAGCAGTACTTC. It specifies CASSQDWASGQAYEQYF.

This CDR3 reads CASSITSGGSSYEQYF. The CDR3 DNA is TGTGCCAGTAGTATCACTAGCGGGGGTAGCTCCTACGAGCAGTACTTC. The chain joins TRBV19 to TRBJ2-7, with 11 bases matching TRBD2. CDR3 length: 16 residues. V shed 3 bases, J shed 0 bases, and the junction held 4 bases outside the gene matches. CDR1 LNHDA and CDR2 SQIVND come from the germline V gene (reference sequence).

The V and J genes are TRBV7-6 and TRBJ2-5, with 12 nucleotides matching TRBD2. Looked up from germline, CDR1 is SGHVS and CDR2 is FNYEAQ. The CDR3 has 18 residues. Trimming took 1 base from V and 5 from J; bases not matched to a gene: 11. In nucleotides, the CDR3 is TGTGCCAGCAGCTTAGACACGACTAGCGGGGGCCGGGATGAGACCCAGTACTTC. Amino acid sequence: CASSLDTTSGGRDETQYF.

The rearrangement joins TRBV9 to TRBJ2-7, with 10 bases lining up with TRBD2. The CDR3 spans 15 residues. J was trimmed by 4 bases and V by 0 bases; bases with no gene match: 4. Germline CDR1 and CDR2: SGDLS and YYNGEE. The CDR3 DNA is TGTGCCAGCAGCGTAGGGGCTAGCGGGGGTTACGAGCAGTACTTC. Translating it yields CASSVGASGGYEQYF.

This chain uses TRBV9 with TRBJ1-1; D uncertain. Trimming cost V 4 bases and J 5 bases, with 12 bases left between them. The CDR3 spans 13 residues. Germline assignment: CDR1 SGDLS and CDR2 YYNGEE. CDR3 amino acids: CASSNLGGTEAFF. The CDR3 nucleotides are TGTGCCAGCAGCAACCTAGGCGGGACTGAAGCTTTCTTT.

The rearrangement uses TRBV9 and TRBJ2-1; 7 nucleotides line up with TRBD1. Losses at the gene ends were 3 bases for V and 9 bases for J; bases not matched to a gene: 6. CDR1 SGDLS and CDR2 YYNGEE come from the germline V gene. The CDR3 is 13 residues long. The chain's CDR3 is CASSGQTGPEQFF. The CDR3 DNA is TGTGCCAGCAGCGGACAGACAGGGCCTGAGCAGTTCTTC.